This is a list of T cell receptor beta chains from one sample in a study of blood T cell repertoires in COVID-19. Profiled with immunoSEQ multiplex PCR; TCRdb holds only in-frame clones, not every one. In the table there are over 50,000 clones, around 90% of which are singletons. The sequencing input was peripheral blood. The receptor set was obtained from a man aged 50 to 59 with active COVID-19. CDR3s include the opening cysteine and the closing phenylalanine or tryptophan. A D gene is named only where the DNA matches it firmly. Some rows mark clone size as missing; the rest say once, few, many or name a class of expanded clone.

>-|-|TRBV6-2/TRBV6-3|TRBJ2-7
CASSPKMTAFSYEQYF
TGTGCCAGCAGCCCTAAAATGACAGCCTTCTCCTACGAGCAGTACTTC
>-|-|TRBV16|TRBJ1-2
CASSQSAGSGYTF
TGTGCCAGCAGCCAATCGGCTGGGAGCGGCTACACCTTC
>-|TRBD1|TRBV5-6|TRBJ1-1
CASSRQGAQAFF
TGTGCCAGCAGCCGACAGGGGGCGCAAGCTTTCTTT
>-|TRBD1|TRBV18|TRBJ1-5
CASSPFDRDNQPQHF
TGTGCCAGCTCACCCTTCGACAGGGACAATCAGCCCCAGCATTTT
>-|TRBD1|TRBV5-1|TRBJ2-5
CASSLVGQGQETQYF
TGCGCCAGCAGCTTGGTGGGACAGGGACAAGAGACCCAGTACTTC
>once|-|TRBV6-2/TRBV6-3|TRBJ1-6
CASSSLNSPLHF
TGTGCCAGCAGCAGCCTTAATTCACCCCTCCACTTT
>-|TRBD1|TRBV27|TRBJ1-2
CASSSWTGGSYGYTF
TGTGCCAGCAGTTCCTGGACAGGGGGCAGCTATGGCTACACCTTC
>once|TRBD1|TRBV5-4|TRBJ1-1
CASSRGQGDTEAFF
TGTGCCAGCAGCCGAGGACAGGGGGACACTGAAGCTTTCTTT
>-|TRBD1|TRBV2|TRBJ1-2
CASSRDREIYGYTF
TGTGCCAGCAGCCGGGACAGAGAAATTTATGGCTACACCTTC
>-|-|TRBV30|TRBJ1-1
CAWSRSMNTEAFF
TGTGCCTGGAGTCGGTCCATGAACACTGAAGCTTTCTTT
>-|TRBD1|TRBV19|TRBJ1-5
CASSIKKQGSNQPQHF
TGTGCCAGTAGTATAAAGAAACAGGGGAGCAATCAGCCCCAGCATTTT
>-|-|TRBV5-8|TRBJ1-3
CASSFPALITGNTIYF
TGTGCCAGCAGCTTTCCCGCACTCATCACTGGAAACACCATATATTTT
>-|TRBD2|TRBV4-3|TRBJ2-5
CASSQDQLLAGGDVETQYF
TGCGCCAGCAGCCAAGACCAACTACTAGCGGGGGGCGATGTGGAGACCCAGTACTTC
>-|TRBD1|TRBV6-5|TRBJ2-7
CASIPGQGYEQYF
TGTGCCAGCATCCCCGGACAGGGGTACGAGCAGTACTTC
>-|-|TRBV10-3|TRBJ2-5
CAISESTGGAETQYF
TGTGCCATCAGTGAGTCGACTGGCGGGGCCGAGACCCAGTACTTC
>few|-|TRBV5-1|TRBJ2-1
CASSLYFSDEQFF
TGCGCCAGCAGCTTGTATTTTTCCGATGAGCAGTTCTTC
>-|TRBD1|TRBV11-3|TRBJ2-7
CASSRGQGRSYEQYF
TGTGCCAGCAGCCGCGGACAGGGGCGCTCCTACGAGCAGTACTTC
>-|-|TRBV7-3|TRBJ2-1
CASSHNRETDEQFF
TGTGCCAGCAGCCATAACAGGGAAACGGATGAGCAGTTCTTC
>-|-|TRBV1|TRBJ1-4
CTSSPRPDRPNEKLFF
TGCACCAGCAGCCCTAGGCCCGATAGGCCTAATGAAAAACTGTTTTTT
>once|-|TRBV7-9|TRBJ2-5
CASSSPNLEETQYF
TGTGCCAGCAGCTCTCCTAACTTGGAGGAGACCCAGTACTTC
>-|TRBD2|TRBV5-1|TRBJ2-1
CASSLTSGVHPLYNEQFF
TGCGCCAGCAGCTTGACTAGCGGGGTTCATCCTCTTTACAATGAGCAGTTCTTC
>-|TRBD2|TRBV5-8|TRBJ2-1
CASSRGLAGVDSYNEQFF
TGTGCCAGCAGCCGCGGACTAGCGGGGGTAGATTCCTACAATGAGCAGTTCTTC
>-|TRBD2|TRBV27|TRBJ2-7
CASSPRLAGSSYEQYF
TGTGCCAGCAGTCCCAGACTAGCGGGGAGCTCCTACGAGCAGTACTTC
>-|-|TRBV6-2/TRBV6-3|TRBJ1-2
CASSYSRNYGYTF
TGTGCCAGCAGTTACTCTCGGAACTATGGCTACACCTTC
>-|-|TRBV7-2|TRBJ2-3
CASSLGAGDTQYF
TGTGCCAGCAGCTTGGGGGCGGGCGATACGCAGTATTTT
>-|-|TRBV24-1|TRBJ1-2
CATSDSRRGPRDGYTF
TGTGCCACCAGTGATTCTAGGAGGGGTCCGAGGGATGGCTACACCTTC
>few|TRBD1|TRBV6-1|TRBJ2-7
CASSGPYPGQSSYEQYF
TGTGCCAGCAGTGGTCCCTATCCGGGACAGTCTTCCTACGAGCAGTACTTC
>-|-|TRBV5-1|TRBJ2-1
CASSARSSYNEQFF
TGCGCCAGCAGCGCGAGGAGCTCCTACAATGAGCAGTTCTTC
>-|-|TRBV30|TRBJ2-2
CAWNRRGPGELFF
TGTGCCTGGAATCGGCGGGGTCCCGGGGAGCTGTTTTTT
>once|-|TRBV7-2|TRBJ2-5
CASSFSGLETQYF
TGTGCCAGCAGCTTTTCCGGGTTAGAGACCCAGTACTTC
>-|-|TRBV15|TRBJ2-7
CATSGRGEEQYF
TGTGCCACCAGCGGTCGGGGTGAGGAGCAGTACTTC
>-|-|TRBV4-3|TRBJ1-1
CASSSRLNTEAFF
TGCGCCAGCAGCTCTCGGTTGAACACTGAAGCTTTCTTT
>-|-|TRBV4-1|TRBJ1-2
CASSQDRTAYGYTF
TGCGCCAGCAGCCAAGATCGGACAGCCTATGGCTACACCTTC
>few|TRBD2|TRBV2|TRBJ2-1
CASSDPGGTYNEQFF
TGTGCCAGCAGTGACCCGGGGGGGACCTACAATGAGCAGTTCTTC
>-|TRBD2|TRBV9|TRBJ2-3
CASSVLAGKGTDTQYF
TGTGCCAGCAGCGTCCTAGCGGGGAAAGGCACAGATACGCAGTATTTT
>-|TRBD1|TRBV5-6|TRBJ2-7
CASSLGSGTVSYEQYF
TGTGCCAGCAGCTTGGGTTCAGGGACAGTCTCCTACGAGCAGTACTTC
>once|-|TRBV6-2/TRBV6-3|TRBJ2-3
CASSSRGAGGDTQYF
TGTGCCAGCAGTTCCCGGGGGGCCGGGGGAGATACGCAGTATTTT
>-|-|TRBV9|TRBJ1-6
CASSPRPGDSPLHF
TGTGCCAGCAGCCCACGGCCAGGGGATTCACCCCTCCACTTT
>-|-|TRBV15|TRBJ1-4
CATSTTGTVGKLFF
TGTGCCACCAGCACCACAGGGACGGTCGGAAAACTGTTTTTT
>-|TRBD1|TRBV5-1|TRBJ1-2
CASSLAGGANYGYTF
TGCGCCAGCAGCTTGGCAGGGGGTGCCAACTATGGCTACACCTTC
>-|TRBD1|TRBV7-7|TRBJ2-7
CASSSDRGYEQYF
TGTGCCAGCAGCTCGGACAGGGGGTACGAGCAGTACTTC
>-|-|TRBV27|TRBJ1-2
CASSLYQGTNYGYTF
TGTGCCAGCAGTTTATATCAGGGTACTAACTATGGCTACACCTTC
>once|-|TRBV4-1|TRBJ1-4
CASSQPGVGEKLFF
TGCGCCAGCAGCCAACCAGGGGTCGGGGAAAAACTGTTTTTT
>-|-|TRBV4-3|TRBJ1-5
CASSQDDSSDQPQHF
TGCGCCAGCAGCCAGGATGACAGTTCAGATCAGCCCCAGCATTTT
>-|TRBD2|TRBV11-1|TRBJ2-1
CASSSSGEWYNEQFF
TGTGCCAGCAGTTCCAGCGGGGAATGGTACAATGAGCAGTTCTTC
>few|TRBD2|TRBV28|TRBJ2-7
CASGTSGGAAYEQYF
TGTGCCAGCGGTACTAGCGGGGGGGCTGCCTACGAGCAGTACTTC
>once|-|TRBV2|TRBJ2-2
CASCFRGLGSSGELFF
TGTGCCAGTTGCTTTCGGGGTTTGGGTTCGTCCGGGGAGCTGTTTTTT
>-|TRBD1|TRBV27|TRBJ1-4
CASSATGQGTTNEKLFF
TGTGCCAGCAGTGCCACGGGACAGGGGACAACTAATGAAAAACTGTTTTTT
>-|-|TRBV6-5|TRBJ1-2
CASSSGGSYGYTF
TGTGCCAGCAGTTCCGGGGGTTCCTATGGCTACACCTTC
>-|TRBD1|TRBV6-2/TRBV6-3|TRBJ1-2
CASSPTGFGGYTF
TGTGCCAGCAGTCCGACAGGGTTTGGAGGCTACACCTTC
>-|TRBD1|TRBV4-1|TRBJ2-1
CASSLAGQVTNEQFF
TGCGCCAGCAGCCTCGCGGGACAGGTGACCAATGAGCAGTTCTTC